A single sample is the source of the 30 T cell receptor beta chains below, sequenced in a study of T cells after yellow fever vaccination (dated by TCRdb to between 2018 and 2021). To prepare the library, 5' RACE was applied. TCRdb names Illumina NovaSeq 6000 as the instrument used. Clones were called with MiXCR by TCRdb after fastp trimmed the public reads at Q25, and only in-frame beta chains were retained. CDR3 protein sequences are deduplicated, and each keeps its most common genes and DNA. The sample records under 500,000 distinct CDR3 sequences, about 17% of which are singletons. The ten largest clonotypes hold 15% to 20% of the sample. In light of the paper, this sample's treatment or condition label describes: live attenuated yellow fever vaccine strain. The sample consisted of PBMCs, taken before the yellow fever booster vaccination. These receptor sequences come from a man younger than 30 who received the YFV17D yellow fever vaccine.

This clonotype was detected a few times. This chain connects TRBV27 to TRBJ1-4, with D perhaps matching TRBD1 (6 bases). The V end lost 6 bases, the J end lost 7 bases, and 18 bases lay between the germline ends. Germline V gene sequence: CDR1 MNHEY, CDR2 SMNVEV (reference sequence). The length of the CDR3 is 15 residues. The CDR3 loop reads CASSFIGGAGEKLFF. CDR3 coding DNA: TGTGCCAGCAGCTTTATCGGGGGGGCAGGTGAAAAACTGTTTTTT.

This clonotype was seen a few times. The rearrangement joins TRBV29-1 to TRBJ2-1; D not certain. V lost 5 bases, J lost 7 bases, and 15 bases lay in between. CDR3 length equals 13 residues. Germline-derived CDR1 and CDR2 are SQVTM and ANQGSEA. The CDR3: CSVRVGPVNEQFF. The CDR3 DNA reads as TGCAGCGTTAGAGTTGGACCAGTGAATGAGCAGTTCTTC.

Comment on this clonotype: This may arise from a read error, as a much more abundant clone is one base away. The chain combines TRBV4-3 with TRBJ2-7; D perhaps matches TRBD2 (6 bases). CDR3 length: 14 amino acids. The V gene's germline CDR1 is LGHNA and CDR2 YSLEER. V was pared by 0 bases and J by 0 bases, with 6 bases between. CDR3 sequence: CASSQERGSYEQYF. CDR3 nucleotide sequence: TGCGCCAGCAGCCAAGAGCGGGGCTCCTACGAGCAGTACTTC.

In its sample, this clonotype was seen a few times. The V call is TRBV9, the J call TRBJ2-1; D is unresolved. Germline lookup yields CDR1 SGDLS and CDR2 YYNGEE. The CDR3 runs 14 residues. V gave up 0 bases and J gave up 3 bases, with 7 bases separating them. The chain's CDR3 is CASSVAHGYNEQFF. CDR3 DNA: TGTGCCAGCAGCGTAGCCCACGGCTACAATGAGCAGTTCTTC. Combining the CDR3 with reference TRBV9 and TRBJ2-1 gives the whole variable domain DSGVTQTPKHLITATGQRVTLRCSPRSGDLSVYWYQQSLDQGLQFLIQYYNGEERAKGNILERFSAQQFPDLHSELNLSSLELGDSALYFCASSVAHGYNEQFFGPGTRLTVL.

The V call is TRBV7-6, the J call TRBJ1-1; 7 bases are a match to TRBD1. The V gene end was trimmed by 5 bases and the J gene end by 0 bases; junction bases not matched to a gene: 6. The CDR3 is 15 residues long. CDR1 and CDR2 (germline): SGHVS, FNYEAQ. CDR3 residues: CASSLGQALNTEAFF. DNA of the CDR3: TGTGCCAGCAGCCTAGGACAGGCGCTGAACACTGAAGCTTTCTTT.

This clonotype was observed at least ten times. The chain joins TRBV29-1 to TRBJ1-3; D is possibly TRBD1 (5 bases). Germline lookup yields CDR1 SQVTM and CDR2 ANQGSEA. The CDR3 length is 13 residues. CDR3 bases: TGCTCGGGTTGGGGGATGGATGGAAACACCATATATTTT. This codes for CSGWGMDGNTIYF.

This clonotype was observed a handful of times. The chain employs TRBV29-1 and TRBJ2-3; 7 bases agree with TRBD2. CDR1 SQVTM and CDR2 ANQGSEA come from the germline V gene. J lost 4 bases, V lost 6 bases, and 10 bases had no gene match. The CDR3 totals 14 residues. As DNA, the CDR3 is TGCAGCGTAGGGAGGGTCCTCGGTCCAGATACGCAGTATTTT. Protein: CSVGRVLGPDTQYF.

The chain has TRBV29-1 and TRBJ1-1, with no clear D. Germline CDR1 is SQVTM and CDR2 is ANQGSEA. Between the trimmed V and J ends, which lost 1 base and 1 base, there was a span of 13 bases. The CDR3 contains 15 residues. The CDR3 sequence: CSVEAQITENTEAFF. The CDR3 coding sequence is TGCAGCGTTGAAGCTCAAATAACAGAGAACACTGAAGCTTTCTTT.

This clonotype was detected a few times. The rearrangement links TRBV7-2 to TRBJ1-5; D ambiguous. Trimming cost V 0 bases and J 1 base, with 10 bases left between them. The CDR3 totals 16 residues. Germline V gene data show CDR1 as SGHTA and CDR2 as FQGNSA. In nucleotides, the CDR3 is TGTGCCAGCAGCTTAGCGGGCGGAGGGAGCAATCAGCCCCAGCATTTT. Its protein product is CASSLAGGGSNQPQHF.

This clonotype was seen a single time. The chain combines TRBV15 with TRBJ2-3; D is possibly TRBD1 or TRBD2 (5 bases each). The V and J ends lost 1 base and 3 bases respectively, with 20 bases between them. This CDR3 spans 18 amino acids. The germline V gene encodes CDR1 LNHNV and CDR2 YYDKDF (reference sequence). The CDR3 region has the DNA TGTGCCACCAGCAGAGCAAGATGGAGGCAGGGTGTAACAGATACGCAGTATTTT. Its protein is CATSRARWRQGVTDTQYF. Full variable domain (remainder filled in from reference TRBV15 and TRBJ2-3): DAMVIQNPRYQVTQFGKPVTLSCSQTLNHNVMYWYQQKSSQAPKLLFHYYDKDFNNEADTPDNFQSRRPNTSFCFLDIRSPGLGDTAMYLCATSRARWRQGVTDTQYFGPGTRLTVL.

V and J are TRBV12-3 or TRBV12-4 and TRBJ2-1, with 8 nucleotides matching TRBD1. This CDR3 contains 13 residues. J lost 3 bases, V lost 6 bases, and 1 base had no gene match. The CDR3 reads CASRGQGYNEQFF. The CDR3 DNA follows: TGTGCCAGCAGAGGACAGGGCTACAATGAGCAGTTCTTC.

The chain joins TRBV2 to TRBJ1-4; perhaps TRBD1 as D (5 bases). Looked up from germline, CDR1 is SNHLY and CDR2 is FYNNEI. The CDR3 has 12 residues. The V end lost 6 bases, the J end lost 14 bases, and 16 bases lay between the germline ends. The CDR3 DNA sequence: TGTGCCAGCAGGAGACAGACAGATAACCTGTTTTTT. Its protein is CASRRQTDNLFF.

A few counts support this clonotype. The genes are TRBV10-3 and TRBJ2-3; possibly TRBD1 for D (5 bases). The CDR3 spans 11 residues. CDR1 is ENHRY and CDR2 is SYGVKD in the germline V gene. V was trimmed by 10 bases and J by 3 bases, leaving 8 bases between them. CDR3 amino acids: CATTGTDTQYF. The CDR3 nucleotides read TGTGCCACCACAGGAACAGATACGCAGTATTTT.

This clonotype was observed a handful of times. The rearrangement joins TRBV5-1 to TRBJ1-1; D is perhaps TRBD1 (6 bases). Trimming took off 0 bases at V and 5 bases at J, with 11 bases between the two ends. The CDR3 is 14 residues long. Germline loops: CDR1 SGHRS, CDR2 YFSETQ. Here the CDR3 reads CASSLEGGGTEAFF. CDR3 sequence (DNA): TGCGCCAGCAGCTTGGAGGGAGGGGGGACTGAAGCTTTCTTT.

Only a few counts were recorded for this clonotype. V is TRBV7-9 and J is TRBJ1-1; D may be TRBD1 (5 bases). This CDR3 has 15 residues. V gave up 8 bases and J gave up 5 bases, with 21 bases separating them. Germline V CDR1 and CDR2: SEHNR, FQNEAQ (reference sequence). The DNA of the CDR3 is TGTGCCAGCCGGGGCCAGGACCCCGCCGGGACTGAAGCTTTCTTT. Protein sequence: CASRGQDPAGTEAFF.

This clonotype appeared a few times. The V gene is TRBV6-4, the J gene TRBJ2-7; 12 positions match TRBD1. The V segment lost 5 bases and the J segment 5 bases; nucleotides outside the gene matches: 7. The CDR3 runs to 15 residues. From germline, CDR1 is MRHNA and CDR2 SNTAGT. This CDR3 reads CASSIRRDRGHEQYV. The DNA for the CDR3 is TGTGCCAGCAGTATACGCCGGGACAGGGGGCACGAGCAGTACGTC.

This clonotype was counted between two and nine times. J is TRBJ2-7 and V is TRBV4-3, with 9 positions matching TRBD2. The CDR3 has 16 residues. Germline values: CDR1 LGHNA, CDR2 YSLEER. Trimming at V came to 0 bases and at J to 1 base, leaving 4 bases not matched to a gene. This CDR3 reads CASSQEWGLASYEQYF. The CDR3 DNA is TGCGCCAGCAGCCAAGAGTGGGGACTAGCTTCCTACGAGCAGTACTTC.

V is TRBV5-8 and J is TRBJ1-5, with 7 bases identical to TRBD1. The V gene's germline CDR1 is SGHTS and CDR2 YDEGEE. The CDR3 length is 14 residues. Germline trimming cut 3 bases from V and 10 bases from J; bases unmatched to any gene: 10. The CDR3 DNA follows: TGTGCCAGCAGCTCGACAGGGCCTACTGGCCCCCAGCATTTT. Translated, it gives CASSSTGPTGPQHF.

The rearrangement joins TRBV6-6 to TRBJ1-5; no definite D call. V lost 2 bases, J lost 0 bases, and 8 bases lay in between. The CDR3 has 15 residues. Per the germline V gene, CDR1 is MNHNY and CDR2 is SVGAGI (reference sequence). The chain's CDR3 is CASSYARNSNQPQHF. CDR3 nucleotides: TGTGCCAGCAGTTACGCGAGGAATAGCAATCAGCCCCAGCATTTT.

This clonotype was seen repeatedly, ten times or more. The chain recombines TRBV5-1 with TRBJ2-7; tentatively, D is TRBD2 (6 bases). This CDR3 is built from 14 residues. Trimming cost V 5 bases and J 0 bases, with 12 bases left between them. Germline assignment: CDR1 SGHRS and CDR2 YFSETQ. The CDR3 DNA reads TGCGCCAGCAGTCAACGGGACTTCTCCTACGAGCAGTACTTC. Its protein is CASSQRDFSYEQYF.

V gene TRBV11-2 combines with J gene TRBJ2-3; D could derive from TRBD1 or TRBD2 (5 bases each). Germline loops: CDR1 SGHAT, CDR2 FQNNGV. Trimming cost V 1 base and J 2 bases, with 10 bases left between them. The CDR3 runs to 15 residues. The CDR3 coding sequence is TGTGCCAGCAGCTTAGTCGGGGCCCTCACAGATACGCAGTATTTT. Translated, it gives CASSLVGALTDTQYF.

The chain recombines TRBV6-6 with TRBJ2-2, with D possibly TRBD1 on 6 matching bases. From germline, CDR1 is MNHNY and CDR2 SVGAGI (reference sequence). There are 15 residues in the CDR3. The germline V and J ends were trimmed by 5 bases and 1 base, with 11 bases remaining between them. The CDR3 DNA is TGTGCCAGCAGTACTTGGGGACAGAACACCGGGGAGCTGTTTTTT. Its translation is CASSTWGQNTGELFF.

This chain links TRBV29-1 with TRBJ2-7; D is perhaps TRBD2 (5 bases). V dropped 7 bases and J dropped 7 bases, with 20 bases sitting between them. CDR3 length equals 13 residues. Germline loops: CDR1 SQVTM, CDR2 ANQGSEA. The CDR3 DNA sequence: TGCAGCGCCGACCCCATCCCGACGGGGGAGCAGTACTTC. Translation: CSADPIPTGEQYF.

The J gene is TRBJ1-5, the V gene TRBV12-3 or TRBV12-4; D call uncertain. With 4 bases removed from V and 9 bases from J, the gap between germline ends came to 16 bases. The CDR3 length is 14 residues. In nucleotides, the CDR3 is TGTGCCAGCAGTTCGACTTTGGACGCAGGGCCCCAGCATTTT. This codes for CASSSTLDAGPQHF.

There are a few counts of this clonotype. CDR3 sequence: CASSYSLGAGTGELFF. Here the CDR3 DNA reads TGTGCCAGCAGTTACTCCTTGGGGGCAGGGACCGGGGAGCTGTTTTTT. This chain joins TRBV6-6 and TRBJ2-2, with D perhaps TRBD1 (6 bases). V lost 0 bases and J 5 bases, leaving 13 bases between the germline ends. Germline V gene sequence: CDR1 MNHNY, CDR2 SVGAGI (reference sequence). The CDR3 totals 16 residues.

CDR3 nucleotide sequence: TGTGCCAGCAGCTGGCTCCGGGGGGGCCAGGGTGAGCAGTTCTTC. This sequence encodes CASSWLRGGQGEQFF. The rearrangement uses TRBV11-2 and TRBJ2-1, with TRBD2 identical over 8 bases. The CDR3 has 15 amino acids. Germline V CDR1 and CDR2: SGHAT, FQNNGV. V lost 4 bases and J lost 9; bases outside the gene matches: 11.

The table lists this clonotype with a few counts. The rearrangement links TRBV18 to TRBJ2-5; D unclear. CDR3 size: 13 residues. In germline, CDR1 is KGHSH, CDR2 LQKENI. The V and J ends lost 2 bases and 3 bases respectively, with 7 bases between them. CDR3 sequence: CASSPTFEETQYF. Here the CDR3 DNA reads TGTGCCAGCTCACCAACTTTCGAAGAGACCCAGTACTTC. Filled out from reference TRBV18 and TRBJ2-5, the complete variable domain reads NAGVMQNPRHLVRRRGQEARLRCSPMKGHSHVYWYRQLPEEGLKFMVYLQKENIIDESGMPKERFSAEFPKEGPSILRIQQVVRGDSAAYFCASSPTFEETQYFGPGTRLLVL.

This clonotype has more than one count but fewer than ten. The chain combines TRBV15 with TRBJ1-5; D uncertain. Deletions cut 0 bases from V and 5 bases from J, with 11 bases between. This CDR3 region has 15 residues. The germline V gene has CDR1 LNHNV and CDR2 YYDKDF (reference sequence). CDR3 sequence: CATSRDLQDYQPQHF. The DNA of the CDR3 is TGTGCCACCAGCAGAGATCTGCAGGACTATCAGCCCCAGCATTTT.

V and J are TRBV5-1 and TRBJ2-3; D uncertain. This CDR3 contains 13 residues. V lost 4 bases, J lost 1 base, and 7 bases lay in between. Germline CDR1 and CDR2: SGHRS and YFSETQ. CDR3 loop: CASSEEGTDTQYF. The CDR3 coding sequence is TGCGCCAGCAGCGAAGAGGGCACAGATACGCAGTATTTT.

The rearrangement links TRBV4-1 to TRBJ2-5; 8 bases align to TRBD2. The CDR3 contains 17 residues. The J segment lost 1 base and the V segment lost 1 base, leaving 8 bases of the junction unmatched. The V gene's germline CDR1 is MGHRA and CDR2 YSYEKL. This CDR3 reads CASSQGREGFPQETQYF. The CDR3 nucleotides read TGCGCCAGCAGCCAAGGACGGGAGGGATTCCCCCAAGAGACCCAGTACTTC.